This entry lists 8 T cell receptor beta chains sequenced from one sample in a study of monozygotic twins with inflammatory bowel disease. TCRdb reprocessed the 5' RACE reads, keeping one entry per CDR3 protein, no DNA. This listing includes over 100,000 distinct CDR3 sequences. Sequenced sample: blood. These receptors all stem from a human donor with ulcerative colitis or Crohn's disease, or a healthy co-twin of an affected twin (not recorded which).

This rearrangement joins TRBV10-3 to TRBJ2-3; TCRdb returns TRBD2, unconfirmable since there is no DNA. The V gene's germline CDR1 is ENHRY and CDR2 SYGVKD. This CDR3 contains 21 residues. CDR3: CAISDSSRVGRAPFGTDTQYF.

CDR3 loop: CASSPPTGSGQETQYF. The chain is built from TRBV18 and TRBJ2-5. Germline assignment: CDR1 KGHSH and CDR2 LQKENI. This CDR3 is built from 16 residues.

V and J are TRBV5-6 and TRBJ1-3. The germline V gene encodes CDR1 SGHDT and CDR2 YYEEEE. The CDR3 loop spans 17 amino acids. The CDR3: CASSLPVGKNSGNTIYF.

This chain uses TRBV7-2 with TRBJ2-2; TCRdb gives TRBD2 as the D gene, but with no DNA this cannot be confirmed. In germline, CDR1 is SGHTA, CDR2 FQGNSA. The CDR3 extends over 14 amino acids. The CDR3 reads CASGTGTYTGELFF.

The rearrangement uses TRBV5-1 and TRBJ2-1; as DNA is missing, the TRBD2 call by TCRdb cannot be tested. This CDR3 has 19 amino acids. The germline V gene encodes CDR1 SGHRS and CDR2 YFSETQ. The CDR3 protein is CASSLRPGLAGGPHNEQFF.

V usage is TRBV18 and J usage is TRBJ1-4. Germline CDR1 reads KGHSH; CDR2 reads LQKENI. The CDR3 contains 17 residues. The CDR3 region is CASSPPPRESLNEKLFF.

The V call is TRBV5-1, the J call TRBJ2-1; TCRdb returns TRBD2, unconfirmable since there is no DNA. Germline loops: CDR1 SGHRS, CDR2 YFSETQ. This CDR3 contains 15 residues. CDR3 sequence: CASSSSSGGAYEQFF.

This rearrangement joins TRBV7-6 to TRBJ2-3; TCRdb's D call of TRBD1 is untestable without DNA. Germline assignment: CDR1 SGHVS and CDR2 FNYEAQ. The CDR3 consists of 14 residues. CDR3 amino acids: CASSAGHRTDTQYF.